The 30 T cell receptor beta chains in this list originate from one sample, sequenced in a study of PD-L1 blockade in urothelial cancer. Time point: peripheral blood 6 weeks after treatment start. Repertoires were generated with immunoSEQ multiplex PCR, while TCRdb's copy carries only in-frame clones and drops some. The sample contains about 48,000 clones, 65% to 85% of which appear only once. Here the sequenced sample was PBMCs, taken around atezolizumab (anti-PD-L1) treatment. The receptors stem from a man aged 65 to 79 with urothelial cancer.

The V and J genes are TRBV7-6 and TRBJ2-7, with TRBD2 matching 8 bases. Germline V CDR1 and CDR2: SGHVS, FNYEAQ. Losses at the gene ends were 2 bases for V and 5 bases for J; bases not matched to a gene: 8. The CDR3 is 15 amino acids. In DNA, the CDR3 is TGTGCCAGCAGCTTACAAGCGGGAGTGAGGGACGAGCAGTACTTC. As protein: CASSLQAGVRDEQYF.

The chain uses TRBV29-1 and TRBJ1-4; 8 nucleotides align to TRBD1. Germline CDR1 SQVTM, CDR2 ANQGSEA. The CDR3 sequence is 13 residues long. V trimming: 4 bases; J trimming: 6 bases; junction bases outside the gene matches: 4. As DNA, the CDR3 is TGCAGCGTTGGAGGACAGGGTGATGAAAAACTGTTTTTT. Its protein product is CSVGGQGDEKLFF.

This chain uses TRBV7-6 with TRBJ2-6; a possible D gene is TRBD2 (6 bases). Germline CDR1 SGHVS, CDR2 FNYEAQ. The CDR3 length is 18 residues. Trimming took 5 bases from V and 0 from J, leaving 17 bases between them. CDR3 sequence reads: CASSPELGGLSGANVLTF. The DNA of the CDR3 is TGTGCCAGCAGCCCAGAGTTGGGGGGACTCTCTGGGGCCAACGTCCTGACTTTC.

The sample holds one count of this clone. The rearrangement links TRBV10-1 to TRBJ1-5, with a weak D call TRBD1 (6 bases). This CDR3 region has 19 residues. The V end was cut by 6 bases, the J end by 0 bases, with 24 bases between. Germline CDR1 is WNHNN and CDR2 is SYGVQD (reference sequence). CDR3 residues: CASSKGEGQPMYSNQPQHF. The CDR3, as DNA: TGCGCCAGCAGCAAGGGGGAGGGGCAACCCATGTATAGCAATCAGCCCCAGCATTTT.

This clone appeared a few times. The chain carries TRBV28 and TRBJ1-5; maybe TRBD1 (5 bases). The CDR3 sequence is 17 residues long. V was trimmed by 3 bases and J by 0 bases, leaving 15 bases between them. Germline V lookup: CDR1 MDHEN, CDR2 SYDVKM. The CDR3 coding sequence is TGTGCCAGCAGTTTCCCCGCAGGGCCCTATAGCAATCAGCCCCAGCATTTT. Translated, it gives CASSFPAGPYSNQPQHF.

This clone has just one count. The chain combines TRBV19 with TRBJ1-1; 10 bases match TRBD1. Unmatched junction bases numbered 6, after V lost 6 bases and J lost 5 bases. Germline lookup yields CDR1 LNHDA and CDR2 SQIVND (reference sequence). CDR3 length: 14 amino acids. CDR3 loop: CASRHGDRGTEAFF. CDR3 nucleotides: TGTGCCAGTAGGCATGGGGACAGGGGTACTGAAGCTTTCTTT.

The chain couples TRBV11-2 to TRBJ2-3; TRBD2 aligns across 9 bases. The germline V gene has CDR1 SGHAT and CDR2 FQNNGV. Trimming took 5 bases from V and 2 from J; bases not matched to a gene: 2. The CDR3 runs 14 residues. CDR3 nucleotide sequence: TGTGCCAGCAGCCCTAGCGGGGCCACAGATACGCAGTATTTT. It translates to CASSPSGATDTQYF.

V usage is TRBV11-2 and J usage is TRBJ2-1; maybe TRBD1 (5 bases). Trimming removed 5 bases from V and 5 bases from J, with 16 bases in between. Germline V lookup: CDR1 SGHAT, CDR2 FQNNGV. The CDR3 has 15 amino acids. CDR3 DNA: TGTGCCAGCAGCCCTGACAGAACTAATAACAATGAGCAGTTCTTC. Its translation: CASSPDRTNNNEQFF.

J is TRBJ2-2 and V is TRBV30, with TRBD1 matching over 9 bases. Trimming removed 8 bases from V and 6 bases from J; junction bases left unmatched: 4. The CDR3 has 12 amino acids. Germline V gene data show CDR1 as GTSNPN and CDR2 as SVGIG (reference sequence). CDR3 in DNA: TGTGCCCAGGACAGGGGTGCCGGGGAGCTGTTTTTT. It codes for CAQDRGAGELFF.

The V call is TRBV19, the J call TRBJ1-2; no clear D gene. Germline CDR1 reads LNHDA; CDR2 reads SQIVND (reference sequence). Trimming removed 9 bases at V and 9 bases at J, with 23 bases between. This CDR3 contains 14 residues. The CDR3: CASSSWSDLLRYTF. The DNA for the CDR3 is TGTGCCAGCTCCTCTTGGAGCGACCTGTTACGCTACACCTTC.

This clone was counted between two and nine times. The CDR3 nucleotides read TGTGCCTGGAACCCAGGACAGGGGACGGCTGAAGCTTTCTTT. Amino acid sequence: CAWNPGQGTAEAFF. This sequence joins TRBV30 and TRBJ1-1; 9 nucleotides align to TRBD1. Losses at the gene ends were 4 bases for V and 6 bases for J; bases not matched to a gene: 9. Germline CDR1 and CDR2: GTSNPN and SVGIG (reference sequence). The CDR3 has 14 residues. Full variable domain (outside the CDR3, taken from reference TRBV30 and TRBJ1-1): SQTIHQWPATLVQPVGSPLSLECTVEGTSNPNLYWYRQAAGRGLQLLFYSVGIGQISSEVPQNLSASRPQDRQFILSSKKLLLSDSGFYLCAWNPGQGTAEAFFGQGTRLTVV.

The CDR3 region has the DNA TGTGCCATCAGTGATCCCGCCGGGACAGGGGCCTACGAGCAGTACTTC. Translation gives CAISDPAGTGAYEQYF. The V call is TRBV10-3, the J call TRBJ2-7; 10 nucleotides line up with TRBD1. The CDR3 covers 16 residues. Germline values: CDR1 ENHRY, CDR2 SYGVKD. V gave up 3 bases and J gave up 2 bases; unmatched junction bases: 7.

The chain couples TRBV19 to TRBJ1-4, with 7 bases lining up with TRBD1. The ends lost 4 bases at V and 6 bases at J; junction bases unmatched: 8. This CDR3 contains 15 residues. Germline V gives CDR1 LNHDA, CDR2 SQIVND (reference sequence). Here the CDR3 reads CASSTLPGQDEKLFF. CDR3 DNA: TGTGCCAGTAGTACCCTCCCCGGACAGGATGAAAAACTGTTTTTT.

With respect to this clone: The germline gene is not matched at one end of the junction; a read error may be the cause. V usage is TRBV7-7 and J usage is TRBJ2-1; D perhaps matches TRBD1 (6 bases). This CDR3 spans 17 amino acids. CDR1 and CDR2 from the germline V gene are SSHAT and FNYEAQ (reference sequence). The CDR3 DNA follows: TGTGCTAGCAGCCAAGGGACACCGGATTCCTCCTACAATGAGCAGTTCTTC. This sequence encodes CASSQGTPDSSYNEQFF.

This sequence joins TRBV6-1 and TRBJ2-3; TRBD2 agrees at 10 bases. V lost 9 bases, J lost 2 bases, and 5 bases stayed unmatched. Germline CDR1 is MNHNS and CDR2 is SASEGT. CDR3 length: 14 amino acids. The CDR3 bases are TGTGCCAGTAAAGCGGGAGGGCCCACAGATACGCAGTATTTT. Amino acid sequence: CASKAGGPTDTQYF.

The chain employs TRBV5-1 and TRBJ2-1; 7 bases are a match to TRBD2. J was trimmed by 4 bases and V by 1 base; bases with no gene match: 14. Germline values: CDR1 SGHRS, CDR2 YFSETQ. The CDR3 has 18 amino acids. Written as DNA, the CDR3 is TGCGCCAGCAGCTTGAAGAGTACTAGCGAGCGACTATACAATGAGCAGTTCTTC. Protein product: CASSLKSTSERLYNEQFF.

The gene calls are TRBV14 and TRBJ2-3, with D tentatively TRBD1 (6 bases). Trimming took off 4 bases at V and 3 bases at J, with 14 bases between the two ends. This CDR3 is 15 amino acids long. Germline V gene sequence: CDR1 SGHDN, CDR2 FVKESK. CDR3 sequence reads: CASSPRGLKTDTQYF. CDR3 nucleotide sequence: TGTGCCAGCAGCCCCAGGGGTCTCAAGACAGATACGCAGTATTTT.

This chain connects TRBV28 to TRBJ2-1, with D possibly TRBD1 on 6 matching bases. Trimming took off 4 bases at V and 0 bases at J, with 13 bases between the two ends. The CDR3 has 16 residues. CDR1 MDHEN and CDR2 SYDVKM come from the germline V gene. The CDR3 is CASSSGARSSYNEQFF. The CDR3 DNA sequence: TGTGCCAGCAGTTCAGGGGCGAGGAGCTCCTACAATGAGCAGTTCTTC.

CDR3 bases: TGCAGCGGTAGCGGGGCTCCGAACACCGGGGAGCTGTTTTTT. Translated: CSGSGAPNTGELFF. The chain couples TRBV29-1 to TRBJ2-2, with TRBD2 matching over 8 bases. CDR1 SQVTM and CDR2 ANQGSEA come from the germline V gene. With V trimmed by 7 bases and J by 0 bases, 4 bases remained unmatched. The CDR3 contains 14 residues.

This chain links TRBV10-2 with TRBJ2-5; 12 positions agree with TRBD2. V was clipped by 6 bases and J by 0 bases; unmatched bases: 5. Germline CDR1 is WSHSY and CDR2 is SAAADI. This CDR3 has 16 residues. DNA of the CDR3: TGCGCCAGCAGCCGGACTAGCGGGACGGACCAAGAGACCCAGTACTTC. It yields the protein CASSRTSGTDQETQYF.

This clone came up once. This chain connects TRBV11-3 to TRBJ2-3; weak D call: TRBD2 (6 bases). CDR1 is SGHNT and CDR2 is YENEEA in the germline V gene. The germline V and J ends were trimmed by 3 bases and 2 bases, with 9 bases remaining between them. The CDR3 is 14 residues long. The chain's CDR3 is CASSLEGTTDTQYF. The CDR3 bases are TGTGCCAGCAGCTTGGAGGGTACCACAGATACGCAGTATTTT.

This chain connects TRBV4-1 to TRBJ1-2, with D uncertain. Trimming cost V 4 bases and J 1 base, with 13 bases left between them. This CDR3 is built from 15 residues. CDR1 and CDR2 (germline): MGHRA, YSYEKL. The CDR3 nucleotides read TGCGCCAGCAGCCCACGCGGAGGGAATAACTATGGCTACACCTTC. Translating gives CASSPRGGNNYGYTF.

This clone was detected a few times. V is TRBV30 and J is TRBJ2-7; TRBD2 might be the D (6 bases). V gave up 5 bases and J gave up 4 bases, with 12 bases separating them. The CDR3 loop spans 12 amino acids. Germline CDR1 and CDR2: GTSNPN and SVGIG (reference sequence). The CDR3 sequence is CAWSRGKYEQYF. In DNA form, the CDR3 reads TGTGCCTGGTCCCGGGGGAAGTACGAGCAGTACTTC. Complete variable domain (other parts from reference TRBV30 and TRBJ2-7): SQTIHQWPATLVQPVGSPLSLECTVEGTSNPNLYWYRQAAGRGLQLLFYSVGIGQISSEVPQNLSASRPQDRQFILSSKKLLLSDSGFYLCAWSRGKYEQYFGPGTRLTVT.

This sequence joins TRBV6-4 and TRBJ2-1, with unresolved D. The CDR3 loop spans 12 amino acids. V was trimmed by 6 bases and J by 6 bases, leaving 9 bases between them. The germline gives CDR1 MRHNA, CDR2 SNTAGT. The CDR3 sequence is CASSDGPNEQFF. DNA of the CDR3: TGTGCCAGCAGCGACGGGCCCAATGAGCAGTTCTTC.

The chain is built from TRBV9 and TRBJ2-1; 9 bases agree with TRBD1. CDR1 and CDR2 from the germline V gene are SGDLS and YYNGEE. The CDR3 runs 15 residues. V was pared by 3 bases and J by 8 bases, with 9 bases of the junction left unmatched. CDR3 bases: TGTGCCAGCAGCGCCCGACAGGGGGAGGACGATGAGCAGTTCTTC. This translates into CASSARQGEDDEQFF. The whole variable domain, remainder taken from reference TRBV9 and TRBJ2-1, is DSGVTQTPKHLITATGQRVTLRCSPRSGDLSVYWYQQSLDQGLQFLIQYYNGEERAKGNILERFSAQQFPDLHSELNLSSLELGDSALYFCASSARQGEDDEQFFGPGTRLTVL.

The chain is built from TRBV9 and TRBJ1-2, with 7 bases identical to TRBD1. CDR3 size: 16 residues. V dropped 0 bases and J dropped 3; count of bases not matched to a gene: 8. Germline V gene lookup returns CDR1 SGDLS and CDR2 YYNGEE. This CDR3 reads CASSVDYGQGDYGYTF. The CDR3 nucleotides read TGTGCCAGCAGCGTAGATTACGGGCAGGGGGACTATGGCTACACCTTC.

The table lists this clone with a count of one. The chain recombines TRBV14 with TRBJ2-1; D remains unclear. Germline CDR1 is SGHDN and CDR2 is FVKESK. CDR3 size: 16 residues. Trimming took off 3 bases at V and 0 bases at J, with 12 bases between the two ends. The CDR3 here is CASSQQRLSSYNEQFF. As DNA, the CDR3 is TGTGCCAGCAGCCAGCAGCGTTTGAGCTCCTACAATGAGCAGTTCTTC. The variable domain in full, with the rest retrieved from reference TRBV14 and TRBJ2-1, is EAGVTQFPSHSVIEKGQTVTLRCDPISGHDNLYWYRRVMGKEIKFLLHFVKESKQDESGMPNNRFLAERTGGTYSTLKVQPAELEDSGVYFCASSQQRLSSYNEQFFGPGTRLTVL.

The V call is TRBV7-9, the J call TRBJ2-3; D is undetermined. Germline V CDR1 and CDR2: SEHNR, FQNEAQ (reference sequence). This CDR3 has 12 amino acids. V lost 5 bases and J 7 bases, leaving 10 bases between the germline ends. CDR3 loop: CASSLSRYTQYF. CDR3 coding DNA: TGTGCCAGCAGCCTATCTAGGTATACGCAGTATTTT.

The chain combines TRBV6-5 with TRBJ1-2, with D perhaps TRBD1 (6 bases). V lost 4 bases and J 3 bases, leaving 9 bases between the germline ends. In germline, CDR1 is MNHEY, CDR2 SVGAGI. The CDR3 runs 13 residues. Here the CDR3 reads CASSSSGDYGYTF. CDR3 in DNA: TGTGCCAGCAGTTCCTCAGGGGACTATGGCTACACCTTC.

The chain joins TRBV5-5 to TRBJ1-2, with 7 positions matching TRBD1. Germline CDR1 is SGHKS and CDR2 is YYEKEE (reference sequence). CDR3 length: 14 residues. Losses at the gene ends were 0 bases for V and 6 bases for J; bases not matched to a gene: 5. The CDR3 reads CASSLADRVNGYTF. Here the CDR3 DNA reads TGTGCCAGCAGCTTGGCCGACAGGGTGAATGGCTACACCTTC.